Below, 24 T cell receptor beta chains from the same sample are listed, as sequenced in a study of blood T cell repertoires in COVID-19. The repertoire was sequenced with immunoSEQ multiplex PCR; TCRdb's copy has only in-frame clones and lacks some. Of 97,000 or so clones listed, approximately 80% are singletons. Sequencing was performed on peripheral blood. Every receptor here comes from a human donor in a cohort sampled during active COVID-19.

This clone was counted only a few times. The gene calls are TRBV2 and TRBJ1-3; D is unclear. The CDR3 is made up of 13 amino acids. The V end lost 7 bases, the J end lost 0 bases, and 7 bases lay between the germline ends. Germline CDR1 reads SNHLY; CDR2 reads FYNNEI. CDR3 coding DNA: TGTGCCAGCACCGTCGGCTCTGGAAACACCATATATTTT. This encodes CASTVGSGNTIYF.

The rearrangement links TRBV7-2 to TRBJ2-2; TRBD1 is a possible D gene (5 bases). From germline, CDR1 is SGHTA and CDR2 FQGNSA. The CDR3 totals 15 residues. V lost 2 bases and J lost 2, with 9 bases in between. The chain's CDR3 is CASSLSRVNTGELFF. CDR3 in DNA: TGTGCCAGCAGCTTATCCAGGGTAAACACCGGGGAGCTGTTTTTT.

The rearrangement uses TRBV11-2 and TRBJ1-1; no firm D call. CDR1 is SGHAT and CDR2 is FQNNGV in the germline V gene. V was trimmed by 4 bases and J by 2 bases, leaving 11 bases between them. The length of the CDR3 is 14 residues. CDR3 loop: CASSSLRGNTEAFF. The CDR3 DNA sequence: TGTGCCAGCAGCTCCCTACGTGGTAACACTGAAGCTTTCTTT.

The chain combines TRBV7-2 with TRBJ2-3; D gene uncertain. The CDR3 covers 13 residues. CDR1 and CDR2 from the germline V gene are SGHTA and FQGNSA. Trimming removed 5 bases at V and 4 bases at J, with 10 bases between. The CDR3 region is CASSARSSDTQYF. The CDR3 DNA is TGTGCCAGCAGCGCGCGATCCTCAGATACGCAGTATTTT.

The chain recombines TRBV30 with TRBJ2-5, with 7 bases matching TRBD2. The CDR3 runs to 14 residues. Germline loops: CDR1 GTSNPN, CDR2 SVGIG (reference sequence). J was trimmed by 3 bases and V by 4 bases; bases with no gene match: 8. This CDR3 reads CAWTPLGGKETQYF. Here the CDR3 DNA reads TGTGCCTGGACCCCCCTGGGAGGGAAAGAGACCCAGTACTTC.

The V and J genes are TRBV7-9 and TRBJ1-1; 9 bases line up with TRBD1. Per germline, CDR1 SEHNR and CDR2 FQNEAQ (reference sequence). This CDR3 has 14 amino acids. The ends lost 5 bases at V and 6 bases at J; junction bases unmatched: 7. CDR3 sequence: CASSPGTGRAEAFF. The CDR3 region has the DNA TGTGCCAGCAGCCCGGGGACAGGGAGGGCTGAAGCTTTCTTT.

The chain joins TRBV6-5 to TRBJ1-4; 12 nucleotides agree with TRBD1. Germline loops: CDR1 MNHEY, CDR2 SVGAGI. The CDR3 has 15 amino acids. V trimming: 8 bases; J trimming: 3 bases; junction bases outside the gene matches: 4. CDR3 sequence: CASGTGGYANEKLFF. CDR3 nucleotides: TGTGCCAGCGGGACAGGGGGCTACGCTAATGAAAAACTGTTTTTT.

The chain uses TRBV5-4 and TRBJ2-7; TRBD1 agrees at 10 bases. Germline assignment: CDR1 SGHNT and CDR2 YYREEE (reference sequence). The V and J ends lost 4 bases and 2 bases, in that order; junction bases with no gene match: 6. The CDR3 extends over 15 amino acids. CDR3 DNA sequence: TGTGCCAGCAGCGATAGGGGGACAGGGGCCTACGAGCAGTACTTC. It encodes CASSDRGTGAYEQYF.

The V call is TRBV20-1, the J call TRBJ1-1; the D is unclear. V lost 1 base and J lost 11, with 8 bases in between. Germline V lookup: CDR1 DFQATT, CDR2 SNEGSKA (reference sequence). The CDR3 covers 10 residues. CDR3: CSARGGGAFF. As DNA, the CDR3 is TGCAGTGCTAGAGGGGGAGGGGCTTTCTTT.

V is TRBV4-2 and J is TRBJ2-2; D gene unclear. This CDR3 region has 14 residues. Between the trimmed V and J ends, which lost 0 bases and 3 bases, there was a span of 5 bases. CDR1 and CDR2 from the germline V gene are LGHNA and YNFKEQ. The CDR3 loop reads CASSQDKYTGELFF. CDR3 bases: TGTGCCAGCAGCCAAGATAAATACACCGGGGAGCTGTTTTTT.

This clone has a single count. The CDR3 region is CASSTGSYEQYF. Written as DNA, the CDR3 is TGTGCCAGCAGTACAGGATCGTACGAGCAGTACTTC. The genes are TRBV28 and TRBJ2-7; a weak D match, TRBD1 (5 bases). Trimming pared 5 bases from V and 4 bases from J, leaving 9 bases between. The CDR3 runs to 12 residues. From germline, CDR1 is MDHEN and CDR2 SYDVKM.

The V call is TRBV6-5, the J call TRBJ1-4; the D is unclear. From germline, CDR1 is MNHEY and CDR2 SVGAGI. The CDR3 extends over 15 amino acids. Trimming removed 4 bases at V and 7 bases at J, with 16 bases between. The CDR3 here is CASSFSRWRAEKLFF. The DNA of the CDR3 is TGTGCCAGCAGTTTTTCCAGGTGGAGGGCTGAAAAACTGTTTTTT.

The rearrangement uses TRBV24-1 and TRBJ1-5; 9 positions agree with TRBD1. CDR1 is KGHDR, CDR2 SFDVKD, per germline. J lost 5 bases, V lost 4 bases, and 5 bases had no gene match. The CDR3 runs to 15 residues. The CDR3 nucleotides are TGTGCCACCAGTGAGGCGACAGGGGGAGATCAGCCCCAGCATTTT. Residues: CATSEATGGDQPQHF.

The gene calls are TRBV5-1 and TRBJ1-2; the D is unclear. This CDR3 has 15 residues. V shed 2 bases and J shed 6 bases, with 17 bases lying between them. Germline assignment: CDR1 SGHRS and CDR2 YFSETQ. CDR3 DNA: TGCGCCAGCAGCTTTCAATCCGACTCGCTGGATGGCTACACCTTC. It is translated as CASSFQSDSLDGYTF.

This chain connects TRBV7-9 to TRBJ2-3, with a weak D call TRBD1 (6 bases). Trimming took 5 bases from V and 1 from J, leaving 16 bases between them. Germline V gene data show CDR1 as SEHNR and CDR2 as FQNEAQ (reference sequence). The CDR3 loop spans 16 amino acids. The chain's CDR3 is CASSGMRDTRTDTQYF. The DNA for the CDR3 is TGTGCCAGCAGCGGAATGAGGGACACCCGCACAGATACGCAGTATTTT.

The V and J genes are TRBV15 and TRBJ1-4, with D unclear. The CDR3 is made up of 13 amino acids. V dropped 6 bases and J dropped 2 bases, with 7 bases sitting between them. From germline, CDR1 is LNHNV and CDR2 YYDKDF (reference sequence). The CDR3 coding sequence is TGTGCCACCAGGCGAGCCACTAATGAAAAACTGTTTTTT. This gives the protein CATRRATNEKLFF.

In DNA form, the CDR3 reads TGCGCCAGCAGCCATGTCAACAGGGGGAATGAGCAGTTCTTC. This codes for CASSHVNRGNEQFF. The V and J genes are TRBV4-3 and TRBJ2-1, with 8 bases lining up with TRBD1. CDR1 and CDR2 from the germline V gene are LGHNA and YSLEER. After removal of 3 bases from V and 7 bases from J, the junction contained 5 bases not matched to a gene. The CDR3 consists of 14 residues.

The chain couples TRBV5-8 to TRBJ1-5; 7 bases match TRBD1. Germline CDR1 is SGHTS and CDR2 is YDEGEE. The CDR3 has 15 amino acids. V shed 0 bases, J shed 5 bases, and the junction held 5 bases outside the gene matches. Here the CDR3 reads CASSLVRGPHQPQHF. CDR3 in DNA: TGTGCCAGCAGCTTGGTGAGGGGGCCTCATCAGCCCCAGCATTTT.

V usage is TRBV19 and J usage is TRBJ1-6; 9 positions agree with TRBD1. The CDR3 has 15 residues. The J segment lost 9 bases and the V segment lost 7 bases, leaving 10 bases of the junction unmatched. The germline V gene has CDR1 LNHDA and CDR2 SQIVND (reference sequence). This chain's CDR3 is CASKPDRGGISPLHF. The CDR3 DNA reads TGTGCCAGTAAACCGGACAGGGGAGGGATTTCACCCCTCCACTTT.

The CDR3 region has the DNA TGTGCCAGCAGGGTGGGACAGGGGACCCACGAGCAGTACTTC. Protein: CASRVGQGTHEQYF. The rearrangement joins TRBV2 to TRBJ2-7, with TRBD1 matching over 10 bases. The CDR3 covers 14 residues. Germline lookup yields CDR1 SNHLY and CDR2 FYNNEI. Trimming cost V 6 bases and J 5 bases; bases outside gene matches: 7.

The chain couples TRBV28 to TRBJ2-3; TRBD1 aligns across 11 bases. Germline values: CDR1 MDHEN, CDR2 SYDVKM. CDR3 length: 16 residues. V lost 1 base and J lost 3; bases outside the gene matches: 3. The chain's CDR3 is CASSLLGQGVTDTQYF. The CDR3 bases are TGTGCCAGCAGTTTATTGGGACAGGGGGTGACAGATACGCAGTATTTT.

The chain employs TRBV6-5 and TRBJ1-2, with unresolved D. The V and J ends lost 0 bases and 4 bases respectively, with 15 bases between them. CDR1 MNHEY and CDR2 SVGAGI come from the germline V gene. The CDR3 has 16 amino acids. CDR3 loop: CASSYSYYVYSYGYTF. In nucleotides, the CDR3 is TGTGCCAGCAGTTACTCGTATTATGTGTACAGCTATGGCTACACCTTC.

DNA of the CDR3: TGTGCCAGCAGTCCTGAGGGATCGGGACTAGCGGGGACCCAGTACTTC. It codes for CASSPEGSGLAGTQYF. The J gene is TRBJ2-5, the V gene TRBV3-1 (or the pseudogene TRBV3-2), with 12 bases matching TRBD2. This CDR3 is built from 16 residues. From germline, CDR1 is LGHDT and CDR2 YNNKEL (reference sequence). V trimming: 6 bases; J trimming: 7 bases; junction bases outside the gene matches: 12.

This chain links TRBV4-1 with TRBJ1-2; D is unclear. Germline CDR1 MGHRA, CDR2 YSYEKL. V was cut by 2 bases and J by 7 bases, with 17 bases left in between. The CDR3 runs to 15 residues. CDR3 in DNA: TGCGCCAGCAGCCAAAGTTACCCGGGGTGGCTTGGCTACACCTTC. Protein: CASSQSYPGWLGYTF.